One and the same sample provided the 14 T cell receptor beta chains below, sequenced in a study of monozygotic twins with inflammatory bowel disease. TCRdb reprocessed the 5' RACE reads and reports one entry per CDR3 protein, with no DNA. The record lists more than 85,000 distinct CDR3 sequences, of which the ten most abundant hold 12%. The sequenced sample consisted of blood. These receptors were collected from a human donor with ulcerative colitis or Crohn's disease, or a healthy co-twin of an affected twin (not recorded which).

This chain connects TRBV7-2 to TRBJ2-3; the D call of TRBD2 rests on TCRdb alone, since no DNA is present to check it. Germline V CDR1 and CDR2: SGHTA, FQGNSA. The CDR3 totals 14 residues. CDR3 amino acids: CASSVNLLGDTQYF.

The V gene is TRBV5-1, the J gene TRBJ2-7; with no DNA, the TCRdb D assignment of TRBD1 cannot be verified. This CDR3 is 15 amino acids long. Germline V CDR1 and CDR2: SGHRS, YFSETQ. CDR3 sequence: CASSIRDRGHYEQYF.

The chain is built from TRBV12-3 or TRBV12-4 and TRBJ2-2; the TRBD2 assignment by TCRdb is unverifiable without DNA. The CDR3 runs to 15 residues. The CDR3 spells CASSSWAEGGGELFF.

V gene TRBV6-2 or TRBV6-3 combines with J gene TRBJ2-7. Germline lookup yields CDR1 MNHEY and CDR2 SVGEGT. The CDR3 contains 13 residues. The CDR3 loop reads CASSHRDSYEQYF.

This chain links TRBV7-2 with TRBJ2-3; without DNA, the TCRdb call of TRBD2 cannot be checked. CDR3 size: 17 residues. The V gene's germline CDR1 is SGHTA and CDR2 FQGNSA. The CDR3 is CASSPDLEGGRRDTQYF.

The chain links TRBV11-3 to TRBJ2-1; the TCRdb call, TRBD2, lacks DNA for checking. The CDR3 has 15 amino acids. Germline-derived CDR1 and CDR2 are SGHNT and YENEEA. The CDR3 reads CASSATSGAYNEQFF.

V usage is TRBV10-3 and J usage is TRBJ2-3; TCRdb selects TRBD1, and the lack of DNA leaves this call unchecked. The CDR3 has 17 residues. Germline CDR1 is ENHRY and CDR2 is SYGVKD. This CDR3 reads CASTPGGRGPVSDTQYF.

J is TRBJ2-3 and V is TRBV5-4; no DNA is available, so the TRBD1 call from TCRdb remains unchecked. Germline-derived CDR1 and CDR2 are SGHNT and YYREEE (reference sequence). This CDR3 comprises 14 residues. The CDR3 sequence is CASSFDRYTDTQYF.

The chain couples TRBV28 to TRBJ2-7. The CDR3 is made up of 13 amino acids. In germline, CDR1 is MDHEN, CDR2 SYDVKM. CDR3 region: CATFRPLLDEQYF.

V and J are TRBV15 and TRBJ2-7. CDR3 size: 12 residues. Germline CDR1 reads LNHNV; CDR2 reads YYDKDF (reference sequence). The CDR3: CATSRKNYEQYF.

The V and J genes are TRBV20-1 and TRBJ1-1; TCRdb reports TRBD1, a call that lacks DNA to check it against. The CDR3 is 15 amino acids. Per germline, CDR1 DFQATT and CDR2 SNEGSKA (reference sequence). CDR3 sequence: CSAREVRTGNTEAFF.

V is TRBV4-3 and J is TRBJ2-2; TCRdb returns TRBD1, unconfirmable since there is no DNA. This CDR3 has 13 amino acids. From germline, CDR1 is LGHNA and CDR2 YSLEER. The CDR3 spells CASSPTDSGELFF.

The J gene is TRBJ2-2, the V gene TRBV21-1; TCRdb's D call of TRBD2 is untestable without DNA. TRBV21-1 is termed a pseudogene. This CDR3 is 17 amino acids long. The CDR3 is CASSKEGGRADNGELYF.

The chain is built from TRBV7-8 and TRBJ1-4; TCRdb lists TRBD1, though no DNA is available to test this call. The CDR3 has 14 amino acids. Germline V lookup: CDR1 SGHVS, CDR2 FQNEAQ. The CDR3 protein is CASSLVGAAEKLFF.